The 25 T cell receptor beta chains in this list originate from one sample, sequenced in a study of blood T cell repertoires in COVID-19. Profiling relied on immunoSEQ multiplex PCR, and the TCRdb table lists in-frame clones only, not all of them. The table records 210,000 or so clones, over 75% of them present only once. The sample consisted of peripheral blood. These receptors were taken from a woman aged 80 or over with active or convalescent COVID-19.

The genes are TRBV19 and TRBJ1-2; D perhaps matches TRBD1 (5 bases). Germline V lookup: CDR1 LNHDA, CDR2 SQIVND (reference sequence). The CDR3 runs 15 residues. The germline V and J ends were trimmed by 5 bases and 0 bases, with 13 bases remaining between them. CDR3 in amino acids: CASSAGHRPNYGYTF. CDR3 bases: TGTGCCAGTAGTGCAGGACACAGACCTAACTATGGCTACACCTTC.

The sample holds many counts of this clone. V usage is TRBV19 and J usage is TRBJ1-4; tentative D call: TRBD1 (6 bases). Germline V gene lookup returns CDR1 LNHDA and CDR2 SQIVND (reference sequence). The CDR3 totals 17 residues. V was pared by 2 bases and J by 0 bases, with 13 bases between. The CDR3 coding sequence is TGTGCCAGTAGTATACGCGGACAGTTTACAACTAATGAAAAACTGTTTTTT. Translation gives CASSIRGQFTTNEKLFF.

The CDR3 DNA follows: TGTGCCAGCTCACCACAAGCGGGGTCGAACACCGGGGAGCTGTTTTTT. Its protein is CASSPQAGSNTGELFF. V gene TRBV18 combines with J gene TRBJ2-2; TRBD2 agrees at 7 bases. Germline CDR1 reads KGHSH; CDR2 reads LQKENI. V shed 1 base, J shed 0 bases, and the junction held 2 bases outside the gene matches. This CDR3 has 16 amino acids.

The chain links TRBV11-2 to TRBJ1-1, with a tentative D call TRBD1 (6 bases). Per germline, CDR1 SGHAT and CDR2 FQNNGV. Trimming removed 2 bases at V and 3 bases at J, with 10 bases between. The CDR3 is 14 residues long. Here the CDR3 DNA reads TGTGCCAGCAGCTTATTACAGGGTTACACTGAAGCTTTCTTT. Translation: CASSLLQGYTEAFF.

This rearrangement joins TRBV2 to TRBJ1-2, with D maybe TRBD1 (6 bases). The CDR3 spans 14 residues. Germline V gene lookup returns CDR1 SNHLY and CDR2 FYNNEI. V dropped 5 bases and J dropped 4 bases, with 14 bases sitting between them. Here the CDR3 DNA reads TGTGCCAGCAGTCCTGACAGGCTGAGCTATGGCTACACCTTC. Translation: CASSPDRLSYGYTF.

As concerns this clone: The sample holds other DNA sequences that translate to the same CDR3. The chain is built from TRBV5-1 and TRBJ1-2; the match to TRBD1 covers 9 bases. The V gene's germline CDR1 is SGHRS and CDR2 YFSETQ. The CDR3 length is 15 residues. Trimming took 0 bases from V and 7 from J; bases not matched to a gene: 7. The CDR3 sequence is CASSLGQGGRGGYTF. CDR3 sequence (DNA): TGCGCCAGCAGCTTGGGACAGGGGGGGCGCGGTGGCTACACCTTC. Complete variable domain (other parts from reference TRBV5-1 and TRBJ1-2): KAGVTQTPRYLIKTRGQQVTLSCSPISGHRSVSWYQQTPGQGLQFLFEYFSETQRNKGNFPGRFSGRQFSNSRSEMNVSTLELGDSALYLCASSLGQGGRGGYTFGSGTRLTVV.

The chain joins TRBV6-5 to TRBJ1-6; perhaps TRBD1 as D (6 bases). This CDR3 region has 14 residues. V was shortened by 6 bases and J by 4 bases, with 10 bases between the two germline ends. From germline, CDR1 is MNHEY and CDR2 SVGAGI. The CDR3 nucleotides read TGTGCCAGCAGGCTGACAGGTTATAATTCACCCCTCCACTTT. Translated: CASRLTGYNSPLHF.

The chain is built from TRBV5-1 and TRBJ1-6; D call uncertain. The germline V gene encodes CDR1 SGHRS and CDR2 YFSETQ. The CDR3 totals 14 residues. V lost 2 bases, J lost 6 bases, and 9 bases lay in between. CDR3: CASSFKNSNSPLHF. In DNA form, the CDR3 reads TGCGCCAGCAGCTTCAAAAACAGTAATTCACCCCTCCACTTT.

V and J are TRBV28 and TRBJ2-3, with 8 bases fitting TRBD2. This CDR3 is 14 amino acids long. Germline V gene lookup returns CDR1 MDHEN and CDR2 SYDVKM. V gave up 10 bases and J gave up 6 bases; unmatched junction bases: 12. CDR3 nucleotides: TGTGCCACCAAGCGGGGGACCGCATCTGATACGCAGTATTTT. Residues: CATKRGTASDTQYF.

The rearrangement links TRBV3-1 (or the pseudogene TRBV3-2) to TRBJ2-2, with 9 bases that match TRBD1. V was pared by 3 bases and J by 4 bases, with 9 bases of the junction left unmatched. This CDR3 has 17 residues. Germline V gene sequence: CDR1 LGHDT, CDR2 YNNKEL (reference sequence). The CDR3 nucleotides read TGTGCCAGCAGCCAGTTTGGGACAGGGTTATCCACCGGGGAGCTGTTTTTT. Translated, it gives CASSQFGTGLSTGELFF.

In the case of this clone: Other DNA sequences in this specimen translate into the identical CDR3. The rearrangement joins TRBV18 to TRBJ2-3; 14 nucleotides align to TRBD2. The CDR3 spans 16 residues. From germline, CDR1 is KGHSH and CDR2 LQKENI. With V trimmed by 5 bases and J by 3 bases, 4 bases remained unmatched. CDR3 residues: CASSTRTSGGTDTQYF. The CDR3 nucleotides read TGTGCCAGCTCAACACGGACTAGCGGGGGGACAGATACGCAGTATTTT.

This clone was seen a few times. The chain recombines TRBV3-1 (or the pseudogene TRBV3-2) with TRBJ1-6; D remains ambiguous. The CDR3 extends over 16 amino acids. Germline lookup yields CDR1 LGHDT and CDR2 YNNKEL (reference sequence). Trimming removed 0 bases from V and 9 bases from J, with 15 bases in between. CDR3 coding DNA: TGTGCCAGCAGCCAAGAACCCGGGAGAGAAAGTTCACCCCTCCACTTT. Translated, it gives CASSQEPGRESSPLHF.

V usage is TRBV18 and J usage is TRBJ2-7; D may be TRBD2 (6 bases). Germline loops: CDR1 KGHSH, CDR2 LQKENI. The CDR3 spans 15 residues. V dropped 1 base and J dropped 3 bases, with 13 bases sitting between them. The CDR3, as DNA: TGTGCCAGCTCACCACTCGCGGCCGGGAGCTACGAGCAGTACTTC. It translates to CASSPLAAGSYEQYF.

The chain couples TRBV7-8 to TRBJ1-1, with a tentative D call TRBD1 (5 bases). Looked up from germline, CDR1 is SGHVS and CDR2 is FQNEAQ. With 0 bases removed from V and 6 bases from J, the gap between germline ends came to 8 bases. The CDR3 has 13 residues. CDR3 residues: CASSLAIGAEAFF. CDR3 DNA sequence: TGTGCCAGCAGCTTAGCGATAGGGGCTGAAGCTTTCTTT. Full variable domain (rest looked up from reference TRBV7-8 and TRBJ1-1): GAGVSQSPRYKVAKRGQDVALRCDPISGHVSLFWYQQALGQGPEFLTYFQNEAQLDKSGLPSDRFFAERPEGSVSTLKIQRTQQEDSAVYLCASSLAIGAEAFFGQGTRLTVV.

J is TRBJ1-3 and V is TRBV7-6, with a possible D match to TRBD1 (6 bases). Trimming shortened V by 5 bases and J by 8 bases, and 19 bases separated the two germline ends. The CDR3 is 15 residues long. Germline-derived CDR1 and CDR2 are SGHVS and FNYEAQ. This CDR3 reads CASSEGVQGLYTIYF. The CDR3 DNA reads TGTGCCAGCAGCGAAGGGGTCCAGGGGCTGTACACCATATATTTT.

This chain links TRBV5-1 with TRBJ2-1; 11 nucleotides match TRBD2. This CDR3 comprises 14 residues. Trimming took 4 bases from V and 9 from J; bases not matched to a gene: 6. The germline V gene encodes CDR1 SGHRS and CDR2 YFSETQ. The DNA for the CDR3 is TGCGCCAGCAGCCTTAGCGGGGGGGCCACTGAGCAGTTCTTC. Protein sequence: CASSLSGGATEQFF.

This chain joins TRBV5-1 and TRBJ1-1; TRBD1 matches 8 bases. Germline V gene lookup returns CDR1 SGHRS and CDR2 YFSETQ. Unmatched junction bases numbered 8, after V lost 4 bases and J lost 0 bases. The CDR3 runs 16 residues. The DNA of the CDR3 is TGCGCCAGCAGCGGCGGGACAGGAGAAATGAACACTGAAGCTTTCTTT. It is translated as CASSGGTGEMNTEAFF.

The J gene is TRBJ1-2, the V gene TRBV28; 8 positions match TRBD1. V was clipped by 5 bases and J by 4 bases; unmatched bases: 6. CDR1 MDHEN and CDR2 SYDVKM come from the germline V gene. The CDR3 sequence is 14 residues long. As DNA, the CDR3 is TGTGCCAGCAGTCCTCATACAGGGGGCTATGGCTACACCTTC. Its protein is CASSPHTGGYGYTF.

The V gene is TRBV11-1, the J gene TRBJ1-2; 11 bases map to TRBD1. This CDR3 has 16 residues. Germline lookup yields CDR1 SGHAT and CDR2 FQDESV (reference sequence). Germline trimming cut 4 bases from V and 8 bases from J; bases unmatched to any gene: 12. DNA for the CDR3: TGTGCCAGCAGCTCAACCCCGGGACAGGGGGAAGGGGGCTACACCTTC. It encodes CASSSTPGQGEGGYTF. The whole variable domain, remainder taken from reference TRBV11-1 and TRBJ1-2, is EAEVAQSPRYKITEKSQAVAFWCDPISGHATLYWYRQILGQGPELLVQFQDESVVDDSQLPKDRFSAERLKGVDSTLKIQPAELGDSAMYLCASSSTPGQGEGGYTFGSGTRLTVV.

The rearrangement links TRBV6-6 to TRBJ1-6, with TRBD1 identical over 9 bases. After removal of 5 bases from V and 3 bases from J, the junction contained 14 bases not matched to a gene. The CDR3 runs 19 residues. Germline assignment: CDR1 MNHNY and CDR2 SVGAGI (reference sequence). CDR3 nucleotide sequence: TGTGCCAGCAGTCCCACAGGGGGCTATTCTACTTACTATAATTCACCCCTCCACTTT. Residues: CASSPTGGYSTYYNSPLHF.

This chain uses TRBV5-1 with TRBJ1-2, with TRBD1 matching 7 bases. Germline V gene data show CDR1 as SGHRS and CDR2 as YFSETQ. V lost 3 bases, J lost 0 bases, and 5 bases stayed unmatched. The CDR3 runs to 15 residues. The CDR3 here is CASSWTGEANYGYTF. The CDR3 coding sequence is TGCGCCAGCAGCTGGACAGGTGAAGCTAACTATGGCTACACCTTC.

The chain combines TRBV9 with TRBJ2-7; 9 nucleotides line up with TRBD1. The CDR3 is made up of 14 amino acids. The germline V gene encodes CDR1 SGDLS and CDR2 YYNGEE. V shed 3 bases and J 3 bases; nucleotides not matched to a gene: 4. The CDR3 here is CASSEGDRVYEQYF. DNA of the CDR3: TGTGCCAGCAGCGAAGGGGACAGGGTCTACGAGCAGTACTTC.

The rearrangement uses TRBV4-3 and TRBJ2-7, with D possibly being TRBD2 (5 bases). Germline CDR1 LGHNA, CDR2 YSLEER. This CDR3 is built from 14 residues. V was pared by 1 base and J by 4 bases, with 11 bases between. The CDR3 is CASSQGLASYEQYF. For the CDR3, the DNA is TGCGCCAGCAGCCAAGGTCTAGCCTCTTACGAGCAGTACTTC.

The chain has TRBV28 and TRBJ2-7, with D perhaps matching TRBD1 (6 bases). The CDR3 extends over 13 amino acids. Per germline, CDR1 MDHEN and CDR2 SYDVKM. V was shortened by 2 bases and J by 3 bases, with 8 bases between the two germline ends. The CDR3 reads CASSLDRNYEQYF. CDR3 bases: TGTGCCAGCAGTTTAGACAGGAACTACGAGCAGTACTTC. Full variable domain (outside the CDR3, taken from reference TRBV28 and TRBJ2-7): DVKVTQSSRYLVKRTGEKVFLECVQDMDHENMFWYRQDPGLGLRLIYFSYDVKMKEKGDIPEGYSVSREKKERFSLILESASTNQTSMYLCASSLDRNYEQYFGPGTRLTVT.

This chain connects TRBV15 to TRBJ1-1, with D maybe TRBD1 (5 bases). This CDR3 contains 15 residues. The V and J ends lost 3 bases and 3 bases respectively, with 14 bases between them. Per germline, CDR1 LNHNV and CDR2 YYDKDF (reference sequence). The CDR3 sequence is CATSRGRTLHTEAFF. The CDR3 coding sequence is TGTGCCACCAGCAGGGGGCGGACACTCCACACTGAAGCTTTCTTT.